The sequence of this T cell receptor beta chain was determined in a study of cytomegalovirus exposure and HLA in healthy donors. Across the whole study: Within the Caucasian-associated ancestry cluster were under 85% of the 398 genotyped donors.

V was pared by 0 bases and J by 4 bases, with 7 bases between. Germline CDR1 SGHTS, CDR2 YDEGEE. The CDR3 has 13 amino acids. PCR was performed using 60 Vbeta and 13 Jbeta primers. Original data processing: There were around 77 million unique TCR beta chains by a later count, and approximately 10 million of them were shared. Data came from immunoSEQ multiplex PCR; TCRdb stores just in-frame clones and leaves some out. From that table come the V and J calls and clone size; the DNA was used to work out D and trimming. The sample includes about 160,000 clones, under 90% of them seen just once. General study points: There were reportedly fewer N-insertions in an Asian-associated ancestry cluster than the roughly 670-donor mean, in a later analysis. Rarity held for most TCR sequences, but there were some public TCRs that occurred in many donors.

In the case of this clone: Its antigen is undetermined.

This TCR was sampled from a man younger than 35 in good health and CMV-seronegative. The chain carries TRBV5-8 and TRBJ2-5; D unresolved. Sequenced material: PBMCs. The CDR3: CASSLAPGETQYF. CDR3 nucleotide sequence: TGTGCCAGCAGCTTGGCGCCGGGAGAGACCCAGTACTTC. The whole variable domain, remainder taken from reference TRBV5-8 and TRBJ2-5, is EAGVTQSPTHLIKTRGQQATLRCSPISGHTSVYWYQQALGLGLQFLLWYDEGEERNRGNFPPRFSGRQFPNYSSELNVNALELEDSALYLCASSLAPGETQYFGPGTRLLVL.